One and the same sample provided the 23 T cell receptor beta chains below, sequenced in a study of Graves' ophthalmopathy and Graves' hyperthyroidism (dated by TCRdb to between 2017 and 2018). Sequencing relied on an Illumina HiSeq 2000. For repertoire sequencing, TCR beta CDR3 regions were amplified from RNA transcripts. The first round of RT-PCR was done with HTBI primers and the Qiagen OneStep RT-PCR kit, and was followed by a second round of multiplex PCR, then size selection and purification. The public reads were quality trimmed at Q25 with fastp and then assembled into clones with MiXCR by TCRdb, keeping productive beta chains. Every distinct CDR3 protein forms one entry, paired with its most common genes and DNA. Recorded for this sample are 200,000 to 250,000 distinct CDR3 sequences; approximately 21% of them occurred a single time. The ten largest clones add up to roughly 44% of the sample.

The sequenced sample consisted of peripheral blood. These receptors came from a woman in her forties or fifties with Graves' ophthalmopathy. Donor details come from another sample of the same person, matched by shared clones.

This clonotype was counted a few times. The J gene is TRBJ1-5, the V gene TRBV19; the D gene is possibly TRBD1 (5 bases). CDR3 size: 16 residues. Germline CDR1 is LNHDA and CDR2 is SQIVND (reference sequence). V was clipped by 0 bases and J by 7 bases, with 16 bases between them. CDR3 region: CASSIDFGGNYQPQHF. The DNA of the CDR3 is TGTGCCAGTAGTATAGATTTCGGGGGGAACTACCAGCCCCAGCATTTT. The variable domain in full, completed from reference TRBV19 and TRBJ1-5, reads DGGITQSPKYLFRKEGQNVTLSCEQNLNHDAMYWYRQDPGQGLRLIYYSQIVNDFQKGDIAEGYSVSREKKESFPLTVTSAQKNPTAFYLCASSIDFGGNYQPQHFGDGTRLSIL.

This clonotype appeared many times. The chain is built from TRBV6-6 and TRBJ2-5; D is unclear. V was pared by 7 bases and J by 5 bases, with 20 bases between. This CDR3 contains 15 residues. Looked up from germline, CDR1 is MNHNY and CDR2 is SVGAGI (reference sequence). The CDR3 sequence is CASTPAGQGRETQYF. In DNA form, the CDR3 reads TGTGCCAGCACCCCCGCAGGTCAAGGACGGGAGACCCAGTACTTC.

This clonotype was recorded at least ten times. The chain links TRBV6-1 to TRBJ2-5, with D uncertain. The CDR3 has 13 residues. Germline CDR1 and CDR2: MNHNS and SASEGT. The V gene lost 6 bases and the J gene lost 5 bases, with 13 bases spanning the gap. The CDR3 region is CASRESSLETQYF. DNA of the CDR3: TGTGCCAGCAGGGAGAGCAGTTTGGAGACCCAGTACTTC.

This clonotype was observed at least ten times. This chain joins TRBV5-4 and TRBJ2-2, with 8 bases aligning to TRBD2. The CDR3 sequence is 16 residues long. Trimming removed 0 bases from V and 2 bases from J; junction bases left unmatched: 3. Germline CDR1 and CDR2: SGHNT and YYREEE (reference sequence). The CDR3 loop is CASSLAGLGNTGELFF. The CDR3 DNA reads TGTGCCAGCAGCTTGGCGGGACTAGGTAACACCGGGGAGCTGTTTTTT.

This clonotype was seen many times. The gene calls are TRBV2 and TRBJ2-2, with D uncertain. Between the trimmed V and J ends, which lost 2 bases and 2 bases, there was a span of 9 bases. This CDR3 has 15 residues. Germline V gene sequence: CDR1 SNHLY, CDR2 FYNNEI. In DNA, the CDR3 is TGTGCCAGCAGTGAACTCCCAGCCAACACCGGGGAGCTGTTTTTT. This sequence encodes CASSELPANTGELFF.

The count of this clonotype is one. The rearrangement links TRBV12-3 or TRBV12-4 to TRBJ1-1; D remains ambiguous. The CDR3 loop spans 14 amino acids. Trimming pared 3 bases from V and 10 bases from J, leaving 18 bases between. CDR3 DNA sequence: TGTGCCAGCAGTTTGAGGCTGGTAGGGAATAGAGCTTTCTTT. Residues: CASSLRLVGNRAFF.

This clonotype was seen at least ten times. The chain has TRBV7-2 and TRBJ2-6; D call uncertain. Germline V gives CDR1 SGHTA, CDR2 FQGNSA. V lost 8 bases and J lost 3, with 14 bases in between. The CDR3 has 15 amino acids. CDR3 sequence: CASSAVGYGANVLTF. The CDR3 DNA reads as TGTGCCAGCTCTGCGGTCGGATATGGGGCCAACGTCCTGACTTTC.

The chain employs TRBV7-2 and TRBJ2-5; D is ambiguous. Trimming cost V 3 bases and J 5 bases, with 19 bases left between them. In germline, CDR1 is SGHTA, CDR2 FQGNSA. This CDR3 spans 16 amino acids. The CDR3 bases are TGTGCCAGCAGCTTCCTAGAGACGGTAGTCCGGGAGACCCAGTACTTC. Translating gives CASSFLETVVRETQYF. Using reference TRBV7-2 and TRBJ2-5 for the parts outside the CDR3, the full variable domain is GAGVSQSPSNKVTEKGKDVELRCDPISGHTALYWYRQSLGQGLEFLIYFQGNSAPDKSGLPSDRFSAERTGGSVSTLTIQRTQQEDSAVYLCASSFLETVVRETQYFGPGTRLLVL.

CDR3 sequence: CASSPGQGARGELFF. In DNA, the CDR3 is TGTGCCAGCAGCCCGGGACAGGGGGCGCGAGGGGAGCTGTTTTTT. This chain joins TRBV13 and TRBJ2-2, with 12 positions matching TRBD1. Trimming at V came to 5 bases and at J to 8 bases, leaving 6 bases not matched to a gene. This CDR3 spans 15 amino acids. CDR1 and CDR2 (germline): PRHDT, FYEKMQ (reference sequence).

To note about this clonotype: At one end the junction does not follow the germline gene, possibly because of a read error. The gene calls are TRBV28 and TRBJ1-5; tentative D call: TRBD1 (5 bases). There are 14 residues in the CDR3. Germline CDR1 reads MDHEN; CDR2 reads SYDVKM. Here the CDR3 DNA reads TGTGCCAGCATTTCGGGGACTAGCAATCAGCCCCAGCGTTTT. It translates to CASISGTSNQPQRF.

In this sample, this clonotype turned up many times. V usage is TRBV28 and J usage is TRBJ2-5, with D maybe TRBD2 (5 bases). Germline assignment: CDR1 MDHEN and CDR2 SYDVKM. The germline V and J ends were trimmed by 2 bases and 6 bases, with 13 bases remaining between them. The CDR3 spans 14 residues. The CDR3 loop is CASSLDRGRKTQYF. CDR3 nucleotides: TGTGCCAGCAGTTTAGACCGGGGAAGAAAGACCCAGTACTTC.

This clonotype was observed at least ten times. The chain combines TRBV27 with TRBJ2-2; D unclear. V lost 3 bases and J lost 5, with 4 bases in between. Germline CDR1 and CDR2: MNHEY and SMNVEV (reference sequence). The CDR3 is 12 amino acids. The CDR3: CASSLRTGELFF. In DNA, the CDR3 is TGTGCCAGCAGTTTGAGGACCGGGGAGCTGTTTTTT.

This clonotype was seen repeatedly, ten times or more. This rearrangement joins TRBV11-1 to TRBJ2-7, with 13 nucleotides matching TRBD2. This CDR3 region has 15 residues. V lost 3 bases, J lost 6 bases, and 5 bases stayed unmatched. The germline V gene encodes CDR1 SGHAT and CDR2 FQDESV (reference sequence). The CDR3 loop is CASSFGLAGESEQYF. CDR3 nucleotide sequence: TGTGCCAGCAGCTTCGGACTAGCGGGAGAGTCCGAGCAGTACTTC.

This clonotype occurred many times. The chain's CDR3 is CASSEDYRPSYGYTF. The CDR3 nucleotides read TGTGCCAGCAGTGAAGATTACAGGCCGAGCTATGGCTACACCTTC. The chain links TRBV2 to TRBJ1-2; maybe TRBD1 (5 bases). The CDR3 runs to 15 residues. V lost 1 base, J lost 4 bases, and 13 bases lay in between. Germline V CDR1 and CDR2: SNHLY, FYNNEI.

Many counts were recorded for this clonotype. The V gene is TRBV28, the J gene TRBJ2-5; tentatively, D is TRBD2 (6 bases). The CDR3 sequence is 14 residues long. Trimming removed 7 bases at V and 1 base at J, with 13 bases between. The germline gives CDR1 MDHEN, CDR2 SYDVKM. In DNA form, the CDR3 reads TGTGCCAGCAACCCATACGGGAGCCAAGAGACCCAGTACTTC. Protein sequence: CASNPYGSQETQYF.

This clonotype occurred many times. Germline is not matched at one junction end, which may reflect a read error. This chain joins TRBV19 and TRBJ1-2, with D hard to call. Per the germline V gene, CDR1 is LNHDA and CDR2 is SQIVND (reference sequence). The CDR3 is 11 amino acids. CDR3 residues: CASSIGIVSMF. The CDR3 DNA is TGTGCCAGTAGTATCGGGATAGTTTCAATGTTC.

At least ten counts were recorded for this clonotype. The V and J genes are TRBV20-1 and TRBJ2-7; D possibly matches TRBD1 or TRBD2 (5 bases each). The germline CDR1 and CDR2 sequences are DFQATT and SNEGSKA (reference sequence). Trimming cost V 6 bases and J 4 bases, with 19 bases left between them. This CDR3 is 14 amino acids long. In DNA, the CDR3 is TGCAGTGCCTGGGGCCTCCCGGGATCATACGAGCAGTACTTC. Translated, it gives CSAWGLPGSYEQYF.

CDR3 amino acids: CASSQDTGGGEGNQPQHF. CDR3 DNA: TGTGCCAGCAGCCAAGATACTGGGGGAGGGGAGGGAAATCAGCCCCAGCATTTT. The genes are TRBV4-2 and TRBJ1-5; maybe TRBD1 (5 bases). There are 18 residues in the CDR3. CDR1 is LGHNA, CDR2 YNFKEQ, per germline. Trimming removed 0 bases at V and 4 bases at J, with 19 bases between.

This clonotype was found many times. The chain recombines TRBV5-5 with TRBJ2-6; 7 nucleotides match TRBD1. The CDR3 is made up of 16 amino acids. Germline lookup yields CDR1 SGHKS and CDR2 YYEKEE (reference sequence). With V trimmed by 0 bases and J by 4 bases, 4 bases remained unmatched. For the CDR3, the DNA is TGTGCCAGCAGCTTGGCCGGGACAGCCGGGGCCAACGTCCTGACTTTC. Amino acid sequence: CASSLAGTAGANVLTF.

This clonotype has ten or more counts. The chain recombines TRBV15 with TRBJ2-5; D gene uncertain. With 0 bases removed from V and 5 bases from J, the gap between germline ends came to 7 bases. CDR3 size: 13 residues. The germline CDR1 and CDR2 sequences are LNHNV and YYDKDF (reference sequence). CDR3 region: CATSRDVRETQYF. CDR3 in DNA: TGTGCCACCAGCAGAGATGTCCGGGAGACCCAGTACTTC.

The rearrangement links TRBV6-1 to TRBJ1-5, with a possible D match to TRBD1 (6 bases). Germline V gene lookup returns CDR1 MNHNS and CDR2 SASEGT. The V end lost 9 bases, the J end lost 0 bases, and 12 bases lay between the germline ends. The CDR3 sequence is 14 residues long. The CDR3 loop reads CARDQGHSNQPQHF. The DNA for the CDR3 is TGTGCCAGGGACCAGGGACATAGCAATCAGCCCCAGCATTTT.

This chain uses TRBV6-1 with TRBJ1-1, with D possibly matching TRBD1 (6 bases). Germline V gives CDR1 MNHNS, CDR2 SASEGT. The CDR3 loop spans 16 amino acids. V shed 6 bases and J shed 0 bases, with 17 bases lying between them. The CDR3 DNA reads TGTGCCAGCAGCCTACGGGACATGGCCCTGAACACTGAAGCTTTCTTT. It codes for CASSLRDMALNTEAFF.

This clonotype was counted ten times or more. The chain recombines TRBV7-3 with TRBJ1-2; a possible D gene is TRBD1 (6 bases). There are 15 residues in the CDR3. The V end lost 5 bases, the J end lost 7 bases, and 20 bases lay between the germline ends. CDR1 SGHTA and CDR2 FQGTGA come from the germline V gene. The CDR3 bases are TGTGCCAGCAGCCCCCGGAGGGGGGAAAATAGTGGCTACACCTTC. Its translation: CASSPRRGENSGYTF.